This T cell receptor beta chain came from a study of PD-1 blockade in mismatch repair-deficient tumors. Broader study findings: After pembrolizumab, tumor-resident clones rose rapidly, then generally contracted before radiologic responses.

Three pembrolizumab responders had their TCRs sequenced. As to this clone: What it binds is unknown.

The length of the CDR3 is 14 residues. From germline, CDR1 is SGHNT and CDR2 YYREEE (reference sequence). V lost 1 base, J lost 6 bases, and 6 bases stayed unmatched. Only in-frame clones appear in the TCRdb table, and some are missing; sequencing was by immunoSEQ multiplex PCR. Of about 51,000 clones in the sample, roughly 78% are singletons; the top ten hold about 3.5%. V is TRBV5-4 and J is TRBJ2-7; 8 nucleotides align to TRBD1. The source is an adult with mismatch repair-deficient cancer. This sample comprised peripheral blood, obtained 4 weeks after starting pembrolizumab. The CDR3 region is CASSLYRGLGEQYF. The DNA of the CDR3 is TGTGCCAGCAGCTTGTACAGGGGGTTGGGCGAGCAGTACTTC.